The 4 T cell receptor beta chains given below trace back to one sample, sequenced in a study of graft-versus-host responses after intestinal transplantation. Method: immunoSEQ multiplex PCR; TCRdb's copy keeps in-frame clones and lacks some. The profile shows around 120,000 clones, approximately 96% of them singletons. The antigens of these receptors remain unknown. The sequences come from unstimulated CD8+ T cells sorted from spleen or lymph node cells, collected before intestinal transplant. Receptor source: a human donor who received an intestinal transplant.

The chain couples TRBV6-5 to TRBJ2-5; D not resolved. The CDR3 runs 15 residues. CDR1 and CDR2 (germline): MNHEY, SVGAGI. Trimming shortened V by 2 bases and J by 1 base, and 11 bases separated the two germline ends. The CDR3 DNA reads TGTGCCAGCAGTTACGGTATGGGCCTCCAAGAGACCCAGTACTTC. It encodes CASSYGMGLQETQYF.

The gene calls are TRBV15 and TRBJ2-1, with D possibly called TRBD1 or TRBD2 (6 bases each). Per the germline V gene, CDR1 is LNHNV and CDR2 is YYDKDF (reference sequence). V was trimmed by 7 bases and J by 8 bases, leaving 15 bases between them. This CDR3 contains 13 residues. CDR3 amino acids: CATKSPGDYEQFF. Here the CDR3 DNA reads TGTGCCACCAAGTCACCAGGGGACTATGAGCAGTTCTTC.

V is TRBV6-6 and J is TRBJ1-1; no firm D call. Deletions cut 6 bases from V and 1 base from J, with 9 bases between. CDR1 is MNHNY and CDR2 is SVGAGI in the germline V gene (reference sequence). This CDR3 has 13 amino acids. CDR3 sequence (DNA): TGTGCCAGCAGCCTTCCGTCGAACACTGAAGCTTTCTTT. This gives the protein CASSLPSNTEAFF.

The rearrangement uses TRBV6-1 and TRBJ2-7; TRBD1 agrees at 8 bases. V gave up 0 bases and J gave up 5 bases; unmatched junction bases: 6. Germline values: CDR1 MNHNS, CDR2 SASEGT. This CDR3 has 15 amino acids. CDR3 sequence: CASSEAPGQVHEQYF. In DNA form, the CDR3 reads TGTGCCAGCAGTGAAGCTCCGGGACAGGTCCACGAGCAGTACTTC.